This TCR beta chain was recovered during a study of patients and donors after allogeneic stem cell transplantation. TCRdb reanalysed the RT-PCR reads using MiXCR and keeps one entry per CDR3 protein. Here the sample spans roughly 880,000 distinct CDR3 sequences, approximately 19% being singletons. Per germline, CDR1 SGHNT and CDR2 YYREEE (reference sequence). V gave up 1 base and J gave up 5 bases; unmatched junction bases: 8. The CDR3 is made up of 16 amino acids. The sequencing sample was made of blood, either unsorted or a sorted T cell fraction (not recorded which). The chain uses TRBV5-4 and TRBJ2-3; 9 bases agree with TRBD2. The origin of this receptor is a human donor who was either an allogeneic HSCT recipient or a stem cell or donor lymphocyte infusion donor (not recorded which). It is not recorded whose cells these are; they may come from a transplant donor. CDR3 sequence (DNA): TGTGCCAGCAGCTTGTCTGGCGGGAGGGGAGGAGATACGCAGTATTTT. It yields the protein CASSLSGGRGGDTQYF. Together with reference TRBV5-4 and TRBJ2-3, the CDR3 gives the full variable domain: ETGVTQSPTHLIKTRGQQVTLRCSSQSGHNTVSWYQQALGQGPQFIFQYYREEENGRGNFPPRFSGLQFPNYSSELNVNALELDDSALYLCASSLSGGRGGDTQYFGPGTRLTVL.